Included here is one T cell receptor beta chain sequence, with context. Antigen specificity is unknown. This entry belongs to a study of OX40 agonist ivuxolimab in advanced cancers. Study in general: Dose-escalation cases comprised hepatocellular carcinoma, melanoma, renal cell or head and neck cancer. Subjects had a mean age of about 57 years, with a range of 23 to 79; about 83% were male. Study-wide points: At doses 0.1 to 3.0 mg/kg, CD4+ and CD8+ clones expanded.

V gave up 1 base and J gave up 5 bases, with 17 bases separating them. CDR1 and CDR2 from the germline V gene are LNHDA and SQIVND (reference sequence). This CDR3 comprises 16 residues. Sequencing was performed with immunoSEQ multiplex PCR; in TCRdb, only in-frame clones are kept and a portion is missing. The sample lists 90,000 to 100,000 clones, roughly 89% occurring once. The sample was CD4+ or CD8+ T cells sorted from blood, taken in a trial of the OX40 agonist ivuxolimab. The rearrangement links TRBV19 to TRBJ1-2, with D maybe TRBD1 (5 bases). The origin of this receptor is an adult with an advanced solid tumor such as melanoma, head and neck, liver or kidney cancer. The CDR3 protein is CASSIGASGRGYGYTF. The CDR3 DNA is TGTGCCAGTAGTATAGGTGCGTCAGGCCGGGGGTATGGCTACACCTTC.